In its sample, the clone carrying this T cell receptor beta chain was seen many times. What it binds is not known. At one end the junction does not follow the germline gene, possibly because of a read error. This sample is drawn from a study of T cells after yellow fever vaccination. Study-wide results and caveats: The study noted that FACS-sorted repertoires could contain abundant clonotypes contaminating from the bulk population. There was a small share of clonotypes that showed up in both the CD4 and CD8 compartments.

5'RACE template switching produced TCR cDNA carrying a universal primer site and UMIs. MiXCR, applied by TCRdb to the 5' RACE reads, yields one record per CDR3 protein. Here the sample spans a few hundred thousand distinct CDR3 sequences, 5.2% being singletons. This CDR3 region has 14 residues. Germline CDR1 SGHRS, CDR2 YFSETQ. Sequencing was performed on CD4+ T cells sorted from PBMCs, taken on the day of the yellow fever booster vaccination. The J gene is TRBJ2-5, the V gene TRBV5-1; 7 nucleotides agree with TRBD1. The receptor was derived from a man aged 18-30 years who received the YFV17D yellow fever vaccine. CDR3 sequence reads: CASSPGTAQETQYF. DNA for the CDR3: TGTGCCAGCTCACCAGGGACAGCTCAAGAGACCCAGTACTTC.